The T cell receptor beta chain described here comes from a study of blood T cells in healthy people across ages. Whole-study results and caveats: Higher diversity, along with more naive CD4+ cells, distinguished long-lived donors from aged donors.

Trimming pared 7 bases from V and 7 bases from J, leaving 14 bases between. Germline CDR1 and CDR2: DFQATT and SNEGSKA (reference sequence). The CDR3 consists of 11 residues. Primed by a sample-barcoded 5' primer and a J-beta primer mix, a second PCR proceeded for about 7 to 11 cycles. MiXCR was run by TCRdb on the 5' RACE reads, yielding one entry per CDR3 protein. There are 650,000 to 1,000,000 distinct CDR3 sequences in the sample; under 40% occur only once, and 10% to 15% lies in the top ten. PBMCs numbering at least 6 million were isolated per sample. Worth noting for this clonotype: Its antigen is not identified.

The chain links TRBV20-1 to TRBJ2-7; no firm D call. Sequenced: blood. The clonotype comes from a man younger than 35 in good health. The CDR3 DNA reads as TGCAGTGGCAAGGTTAAAGATGAGCAGTACTTC. The encoded protein is CSGKVKDEQYF.